The entry that follows covers one T cell receptor beta chain sequence. The sample belongs to a study of T cell changes during pregnancy in multiple sclerosis. V was cut by 11 bases and J by 0 bases, with 9 bases left in between. Germline CDR1 and CDR2: ENHRY and SYGVKD. This CDR3 region has 12 residues. The repertoire was sequenced with immunoSEQ multiplex PCR; TCRdb's copy has only in-frame clones and lacks some. The table lists some 83,000 clones, roughly nine tenths of them singletons. The chain has TRBV10-3 and TRBJ2-3, with D unclear. Here the sequenced sample was PBMCs, taken in the first trimester of pregnancy. The clonotype was recovered from a female donor in good health, serving as a control in a pregnancy study. Some clones in this sample may be carry-over from other donors' samples. The DNA for the CDR3 is TGTGCCTCCAGTATTAGCACAGATACGCAGTATTTT. Translation gives CASSISTDTQYF.